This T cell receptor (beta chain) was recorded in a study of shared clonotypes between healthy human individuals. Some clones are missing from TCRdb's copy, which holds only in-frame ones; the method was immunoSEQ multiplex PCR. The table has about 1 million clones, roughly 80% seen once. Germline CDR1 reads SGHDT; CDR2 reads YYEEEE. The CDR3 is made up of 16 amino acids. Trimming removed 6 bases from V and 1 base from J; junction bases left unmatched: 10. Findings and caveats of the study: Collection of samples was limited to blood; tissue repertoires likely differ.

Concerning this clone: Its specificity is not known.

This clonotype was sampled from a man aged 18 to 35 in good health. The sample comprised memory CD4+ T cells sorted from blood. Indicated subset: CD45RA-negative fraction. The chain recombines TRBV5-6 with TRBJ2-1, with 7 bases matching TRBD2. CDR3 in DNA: TGTGCCAGCACCTTACCGGGGGGTGGATCCTACAATGAGCAGTTCTTC. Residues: CASTLPGGGSYNEQFF.